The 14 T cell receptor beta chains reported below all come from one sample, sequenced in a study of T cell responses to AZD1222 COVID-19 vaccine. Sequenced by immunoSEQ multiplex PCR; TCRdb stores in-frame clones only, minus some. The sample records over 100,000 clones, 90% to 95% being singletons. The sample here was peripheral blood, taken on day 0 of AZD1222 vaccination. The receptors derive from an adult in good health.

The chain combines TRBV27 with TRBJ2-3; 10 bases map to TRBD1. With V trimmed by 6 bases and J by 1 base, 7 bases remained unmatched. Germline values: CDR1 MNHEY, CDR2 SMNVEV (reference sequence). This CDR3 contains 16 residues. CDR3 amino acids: CASRVGQGVGTDTQYF. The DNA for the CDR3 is TGTGCCAGCAGGGTAGGACAGGGGGTAGGCACAGATACGCAGTATTTT.

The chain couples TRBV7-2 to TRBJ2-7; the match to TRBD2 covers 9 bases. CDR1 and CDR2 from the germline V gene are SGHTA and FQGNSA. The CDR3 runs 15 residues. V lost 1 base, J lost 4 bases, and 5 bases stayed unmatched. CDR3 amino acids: CASSLVIAGVYEQYF. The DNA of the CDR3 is TGTGCCAGCAGCTTAGTTATAGCGGGGGTTTACGAGCAGTACTTC.

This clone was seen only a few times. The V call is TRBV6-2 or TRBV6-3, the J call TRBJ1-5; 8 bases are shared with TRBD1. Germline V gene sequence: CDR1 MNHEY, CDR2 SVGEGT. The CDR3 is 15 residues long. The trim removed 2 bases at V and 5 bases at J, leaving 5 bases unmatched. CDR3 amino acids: CASSYHTGGDQPQHF. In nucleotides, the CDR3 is TGTGCCAGCAGTTACCACACAGGGGGAGATCAGCCCCAGCATTTT.

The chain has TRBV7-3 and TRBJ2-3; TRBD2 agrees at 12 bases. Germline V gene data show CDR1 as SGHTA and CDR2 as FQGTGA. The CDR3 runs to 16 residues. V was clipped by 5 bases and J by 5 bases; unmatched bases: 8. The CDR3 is CASSLGLAGSGDTQYF. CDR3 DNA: TGTGCCAGCAGCCTTGGACTAGCGGGGTCGGGAGATACGCAGTATTTT.

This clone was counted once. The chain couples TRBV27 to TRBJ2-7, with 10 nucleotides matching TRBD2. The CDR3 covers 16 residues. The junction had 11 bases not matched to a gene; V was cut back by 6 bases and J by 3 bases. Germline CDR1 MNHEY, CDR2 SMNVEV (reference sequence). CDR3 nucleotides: TGTGCCAGCAGCTCGTTAGCGGGAGGTCCCCTCTACGAGCAGTACTTC. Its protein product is CASSSLAGGPLYEQYF.

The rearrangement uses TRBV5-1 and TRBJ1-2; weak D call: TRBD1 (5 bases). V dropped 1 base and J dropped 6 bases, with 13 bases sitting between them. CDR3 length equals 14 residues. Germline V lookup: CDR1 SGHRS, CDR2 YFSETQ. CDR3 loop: CASSLSPGRNGYTF. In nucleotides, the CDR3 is TGCGCCAGCAGCTTGAGTCCGGGACGGAATGGCTACACCTTC.

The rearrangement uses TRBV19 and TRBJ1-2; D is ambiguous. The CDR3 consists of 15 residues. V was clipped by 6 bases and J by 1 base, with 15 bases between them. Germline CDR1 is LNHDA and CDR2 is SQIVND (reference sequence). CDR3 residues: CASRILRQSNYGYTF. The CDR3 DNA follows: TGTGCCAGTAGGATACTTAGGCAGAGTAACTATGGCTACACCTTC.

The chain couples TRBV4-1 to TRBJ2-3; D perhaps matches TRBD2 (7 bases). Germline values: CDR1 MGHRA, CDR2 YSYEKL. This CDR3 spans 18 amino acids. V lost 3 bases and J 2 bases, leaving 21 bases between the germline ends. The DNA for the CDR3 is TGCGCCAGCAGCCAGGCCCAAGGGGGGACTATCTTCACAGATACGCAGTATTTT. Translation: CASSQAQGGTIFTDTQYF.

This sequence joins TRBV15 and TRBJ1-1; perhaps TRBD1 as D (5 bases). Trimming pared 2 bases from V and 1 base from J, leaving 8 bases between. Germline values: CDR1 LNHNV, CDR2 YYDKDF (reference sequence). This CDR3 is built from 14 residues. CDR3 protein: CATSRWGGNTEAFF. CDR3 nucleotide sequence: TGTGCCACCAGCAGATGGGGGGGGAACACTGAAGCTTTCTTT.

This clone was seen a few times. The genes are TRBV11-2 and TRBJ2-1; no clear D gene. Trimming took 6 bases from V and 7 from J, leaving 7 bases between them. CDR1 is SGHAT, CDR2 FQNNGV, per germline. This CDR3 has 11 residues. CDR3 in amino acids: CASRRQNEQFF. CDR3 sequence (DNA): TGTGCCAGCAGGAGACAAAATGAGCAGTTCTTC.

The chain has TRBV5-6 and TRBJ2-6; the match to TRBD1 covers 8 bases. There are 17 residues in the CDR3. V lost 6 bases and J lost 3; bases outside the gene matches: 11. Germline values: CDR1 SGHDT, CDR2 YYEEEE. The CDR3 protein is CASTILDRGYGANVLTF. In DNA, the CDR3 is TGTGCCAGCACCATCCTCGACAGGGGTTATGGGGCCAACGTCCTGACTTTC.

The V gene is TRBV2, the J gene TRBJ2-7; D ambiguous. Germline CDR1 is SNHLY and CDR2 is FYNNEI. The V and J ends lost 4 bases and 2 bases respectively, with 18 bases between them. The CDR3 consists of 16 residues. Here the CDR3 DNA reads TGTGCCAGCAGTGGGTTGGGTCAGACGATCCCCTACGAGCAGTACTTC. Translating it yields CASSGLGQTIPYEQYF.

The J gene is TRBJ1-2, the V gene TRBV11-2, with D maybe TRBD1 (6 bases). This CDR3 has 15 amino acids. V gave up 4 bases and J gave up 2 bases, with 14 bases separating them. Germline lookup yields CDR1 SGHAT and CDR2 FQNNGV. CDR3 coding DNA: TGTGCCAGCAGCTCTCTAAGGGACAACAACTATGGCTACACCTTC. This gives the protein CASSSLRDNNYGYTF.

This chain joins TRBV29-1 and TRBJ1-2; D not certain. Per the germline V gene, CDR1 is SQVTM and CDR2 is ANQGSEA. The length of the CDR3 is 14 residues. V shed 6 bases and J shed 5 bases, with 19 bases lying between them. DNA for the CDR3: TGCAGCGTCCCCCGCCCAGGTGGAGGGTATGGCTACACCTTC. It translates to CSVPRPGGGYGYTF.